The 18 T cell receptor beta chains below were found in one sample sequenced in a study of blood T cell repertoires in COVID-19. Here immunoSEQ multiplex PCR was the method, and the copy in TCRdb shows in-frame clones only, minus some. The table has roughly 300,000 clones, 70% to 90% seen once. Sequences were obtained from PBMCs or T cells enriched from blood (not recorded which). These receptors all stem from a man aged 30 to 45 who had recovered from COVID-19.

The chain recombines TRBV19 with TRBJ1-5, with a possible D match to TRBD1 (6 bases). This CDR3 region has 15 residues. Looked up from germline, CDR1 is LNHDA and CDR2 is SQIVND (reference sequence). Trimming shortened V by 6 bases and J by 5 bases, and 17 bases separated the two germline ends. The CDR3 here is CASRIGTIYDQPQHF. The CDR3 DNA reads TGTGCCAGTAGGATCGGGACAATTTACGATCAGCCCCAGCATTTT.

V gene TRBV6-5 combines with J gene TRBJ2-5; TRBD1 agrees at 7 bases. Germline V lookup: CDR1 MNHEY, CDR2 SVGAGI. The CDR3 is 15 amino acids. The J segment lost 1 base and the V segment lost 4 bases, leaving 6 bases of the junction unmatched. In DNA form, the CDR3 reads TGTGCCAGCAGTTTCCGAGGACAGGCCCAAGAGACCCAGTACTTC. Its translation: CASSFRGQAQETQYF.

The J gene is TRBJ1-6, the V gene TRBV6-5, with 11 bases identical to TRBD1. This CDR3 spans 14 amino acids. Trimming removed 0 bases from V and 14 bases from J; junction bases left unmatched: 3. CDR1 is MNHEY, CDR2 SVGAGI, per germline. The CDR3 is CASSYSGQGVTLHF. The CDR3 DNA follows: TGTGCCAGCAGTTACTCGGGACAGGGGGTTACCCTCCACTTT.

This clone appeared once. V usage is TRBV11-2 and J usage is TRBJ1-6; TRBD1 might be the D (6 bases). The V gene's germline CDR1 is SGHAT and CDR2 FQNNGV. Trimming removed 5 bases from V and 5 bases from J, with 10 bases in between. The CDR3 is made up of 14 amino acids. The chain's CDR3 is CASSHTGNNSPLHF. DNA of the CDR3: TGTGCCAGCAGCCACACAGGGAATAATTCACCCCTCCACTTT.

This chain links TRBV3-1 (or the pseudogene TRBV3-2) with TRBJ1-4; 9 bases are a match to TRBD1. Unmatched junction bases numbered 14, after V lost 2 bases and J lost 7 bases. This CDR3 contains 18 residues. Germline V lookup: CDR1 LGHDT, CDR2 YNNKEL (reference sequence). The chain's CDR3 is CASSQRRRTGALSEKLFF. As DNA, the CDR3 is TGTGCCAGCAGCCAACGCCGCCGGACAGGGGCGCTAAGTGAAAAACTGTTTTTT.

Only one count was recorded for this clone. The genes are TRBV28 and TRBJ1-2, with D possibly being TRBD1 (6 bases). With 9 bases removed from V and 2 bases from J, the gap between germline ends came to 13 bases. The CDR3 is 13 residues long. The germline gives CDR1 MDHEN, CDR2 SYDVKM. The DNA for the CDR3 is TGTGCCAGTTCTGCAGGGGCAAACTATGGCTACACCTTC. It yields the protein CASSAGANYGYTF.

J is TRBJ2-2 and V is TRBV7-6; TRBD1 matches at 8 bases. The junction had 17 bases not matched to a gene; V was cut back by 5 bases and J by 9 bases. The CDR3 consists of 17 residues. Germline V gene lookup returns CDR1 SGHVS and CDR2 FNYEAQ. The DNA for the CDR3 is TGTGCCAGCAGCAGCGGACAGGGTAGAATAGGAGGTCGGGAGCTGTTTTTT. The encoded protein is CASSSGQGRIGGRELFF.

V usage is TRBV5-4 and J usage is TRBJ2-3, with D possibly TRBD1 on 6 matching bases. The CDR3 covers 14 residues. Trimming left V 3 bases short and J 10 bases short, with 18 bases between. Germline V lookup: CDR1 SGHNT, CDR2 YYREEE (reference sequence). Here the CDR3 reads CASSSPPGGGAQYF. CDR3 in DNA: TGTGCCAGCAGCTCACCCCCTGGGGGCGGTGCGCAGTATTTT.

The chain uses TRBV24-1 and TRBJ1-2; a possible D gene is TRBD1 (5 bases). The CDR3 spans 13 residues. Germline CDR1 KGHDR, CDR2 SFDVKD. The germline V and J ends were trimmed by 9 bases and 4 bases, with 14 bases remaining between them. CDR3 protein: CATSTGGGYGYTF. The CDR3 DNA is TGTGCCACCTCCACCGGGGGAGGCTATGGCTACACCTTC.

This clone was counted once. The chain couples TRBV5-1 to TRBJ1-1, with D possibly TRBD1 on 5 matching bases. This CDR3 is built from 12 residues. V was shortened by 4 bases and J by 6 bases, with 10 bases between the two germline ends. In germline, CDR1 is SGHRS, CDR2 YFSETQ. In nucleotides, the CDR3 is TGCGCCAGCAGCCTAGGGGCGGCTGAAGCTTTCTTT. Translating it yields CASSLGAAEAFF.

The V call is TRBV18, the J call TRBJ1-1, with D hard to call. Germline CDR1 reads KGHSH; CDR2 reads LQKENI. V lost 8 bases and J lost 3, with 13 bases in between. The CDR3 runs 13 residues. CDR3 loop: CASRRMEDTEAFF. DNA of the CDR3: TGTGCCAGCCGAAGGATGGAGGACACTGAAGCTTTCTTT. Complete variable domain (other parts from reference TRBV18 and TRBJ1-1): NAGVMQNPRHLVRRRGQEARLRCSPMKGHSHVYWYRQLPEEGLKFMVYLQKENIIDESGMPKERFSAEFPKEGPSILRIQQVVRGDSAAYFCASRRMEDTEAFFGQGTRLTVV.

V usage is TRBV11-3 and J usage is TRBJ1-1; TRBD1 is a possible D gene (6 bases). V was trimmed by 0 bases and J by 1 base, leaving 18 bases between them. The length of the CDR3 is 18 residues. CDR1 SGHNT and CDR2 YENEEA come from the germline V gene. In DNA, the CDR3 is TGTGCCAGCAGCTTAGAAATAGCAGGGGCCACTAGGAACACTGAAGCTTTCTTT. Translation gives CASSLEIAGATRNTEAFF.

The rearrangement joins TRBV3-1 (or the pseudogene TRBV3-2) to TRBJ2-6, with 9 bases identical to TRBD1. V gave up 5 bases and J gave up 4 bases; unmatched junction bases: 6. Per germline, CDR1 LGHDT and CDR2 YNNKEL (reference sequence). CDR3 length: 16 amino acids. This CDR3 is CASSYGTGTGANVLTF. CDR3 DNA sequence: TGTGCCAGCAGCTACGGGACAGGGACCGGGGCCAACGTCCTGACTTTC.

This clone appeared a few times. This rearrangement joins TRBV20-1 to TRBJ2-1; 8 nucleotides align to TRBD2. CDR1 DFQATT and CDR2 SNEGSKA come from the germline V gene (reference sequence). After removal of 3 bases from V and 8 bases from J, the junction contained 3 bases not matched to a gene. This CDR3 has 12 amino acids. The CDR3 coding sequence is TGCAGTGCTAGTAGCGGGGCCTATGAGCAGTTCTTC. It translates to CSASSGAYEQFF.

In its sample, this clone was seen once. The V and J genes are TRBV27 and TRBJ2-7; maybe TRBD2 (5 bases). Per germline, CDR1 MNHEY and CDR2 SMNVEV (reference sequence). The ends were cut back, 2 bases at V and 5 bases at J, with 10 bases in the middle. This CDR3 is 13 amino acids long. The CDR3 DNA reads TGTGCCAGCAGTTTAACTAGTGTCGACGAGCAGTACTTC. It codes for CASSLTSVDEQYF.

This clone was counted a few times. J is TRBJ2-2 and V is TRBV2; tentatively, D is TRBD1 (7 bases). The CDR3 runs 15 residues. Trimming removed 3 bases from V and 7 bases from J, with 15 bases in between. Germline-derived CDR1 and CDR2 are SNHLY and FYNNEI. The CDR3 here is CASSDWQGGIGELFF. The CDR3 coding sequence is TGTGCCAGCAGTGATTGGCAGGGGGGTATCGGGGAGCTGTTTTTT.

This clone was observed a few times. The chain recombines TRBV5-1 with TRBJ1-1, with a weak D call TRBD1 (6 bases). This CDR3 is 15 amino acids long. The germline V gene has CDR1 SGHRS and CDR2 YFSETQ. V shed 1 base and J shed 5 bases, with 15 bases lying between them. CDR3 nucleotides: TGCGCCAGCAGCTTGTGGGGGGGCGCGAGTACTGAAGCTTTCTTT. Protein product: CASSLWGGASTEAFF.

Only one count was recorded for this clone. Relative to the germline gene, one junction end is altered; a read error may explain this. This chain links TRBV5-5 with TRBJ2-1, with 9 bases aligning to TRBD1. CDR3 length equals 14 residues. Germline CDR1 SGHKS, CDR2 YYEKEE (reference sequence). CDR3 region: CASSLPGQGLHTLF. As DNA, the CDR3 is TGTGCCAGCAGCTTACCGGGACAGGGCTTACATACACTCTTC.